This TCR beta chain was captured by sequencing in a study of blood T cell repertoires in COVID-19. As for the study in general: Researchers got acute and convalescent COVID-19 samples from the United States, Italy and Spain. From T cells, B-cell-depleted T cells, or PBMCs came the material, which was cDNA or gDNA.

Here immunoSEQ multiplex PCR was the method, and the copy in TCRdb shows in-frame clones only, minus some. The profile shows over 200,000 clones, about 86% of them singletons. This study enrolled people aged roughly 18 to 89 from around 26 US geographic areas. The CDR3 covers 13 residues. V lost 3 bases and J 6 bases, leaving 8 bases between the germline ends. The sample was PBMCs or T cells enriched from blood (not recorded which). V and J are TRBV12-3 or TRBV12-4 and TRBJ2-2; no reliable D call. The sequence was collected from a woman aged 50 to 65 in a cohort exposed to, infected with or recovered from COVID-19 (not recorded which). In DNA form, the CDR3 reads TGTGCCAGCAGTTTGATTAGCCCCGGGGAGCTGTTTTTT. This codes for CASSLISPGELFF.